The rows below give T cell receptor beta chains drawn from one sample of a study of T cell responses to AZD1222 COVID-19 vaccine. Produced via immunoSEQ multiplex PCR; TCRdb's table is partial and in-frame only. This sample has over 95,000 clones, with about 92% found just once. Sequenced here: peripheral blood, sampled on day 0 of AZD1222 vaccination. Source of these receptors: an adult in good health. CDR3s include the opening cysteine and the closing phenylalanine or tryptophan. D genes are given only for firm matches. The size field is filled for only some rows; it gives once, few, many or a size class.

>TRBV2|TRBJ1-1|once|NA
CASRIDRNTEAFF
TGTGCCAGCAGAATCGACAGGAACACTGAAGCTTTCTTT
>TRBV30|TRBJ1-5|NA|TRBD1
CAWDPGQGDQPQHF
TGTGCCTGGGACCCGGGACAGGGGGATCAGCCCCAGCATTTT
>TRBV30|TRBJ1-5|NA|NA
CAWSWDSNQPQHF
TGTGCCTGGAGTTGGGATAGCAATCAGCCCCAGCATTTT
>TRBV7-6|TRBJ2-7|NA|TRBD2
CASSLARGGSYEQYF
TGTGCCAGCAGCTTAGCGCGCGGGGGAAGCTACGAGCAGTACTTC
>TRBV11-2|TRBJ1-1|once|NA
CASSLDLGPPRVAFF
TGTGCCAGCAGCTTAGATCTTGGACCTCCCCGGGTAGCTTTCTTT
>TRBV15|TRBJ1-6|NA|NA
CATSTRLWEAPLHF
TGTGCCACCAGCACCCGGCTGTGGGAGGCACCCCTCCACTTT
>TRBV5-1|TRBJ1-4|NA|NA
CASSLQGWEARTNEKLFF
TGCGCCAGCAGCCTCCAGGGATGGGAAGCTCGGACTAATGAAAAACTGTTTTTT
>TRBV7-9|TRBJ1-1|NA|NA
CASSLGSLNTEAFF
TGTGCCAGCAGCTTAGGGAGCCTGAACACTGAAGCTTTCTTT
>TRBV5-5|TRBJ1-4|NA|NA
CASSFLKGLQDEKLFF
TGTGCCAGCAGCTTCTTGAAGGGACTTCAAGATGAAAAACTGTTTTTT
>TRBV6-5|TRBJ2-7|NA|NA
CASQAHPATAYEQYF
TGTGCCAGTCAAGCGCACCCGGCCACAGCCTACGAGCAGTACTTC
>TRBV6-5|TRBJ2-2|NA|NA
CASYLGLNTGELFF
TGTGCCAGCTACCTGGGGTTAAACACCGGGGAGCTGTTTTTT
>TRBV5-5|TRBJ1-5|NA|NA
CASSSTVYSNQPQHF
TGTGCCAGCAGCTCGACAGTTTATAGCAATCAGCCCCAGCATTTT
>TRBV5-1|TRBJ2-5|NA|TRBD1
CASSPRDRDQETQYF
TGCGCCAGCAGCCCCCGGGACAGGGACCAAGAGACCCAGTACTTC
>TRBV10-3|TRBJ1-6|NA|NA
CATRGQGPRGYNSPLHF
TGTGCCACCCGCGGTCAGGGGCCCCGCGGATATAATTCACCCCTCCACTTT
>TRBV2|TRBJ2-2|NA|NA
CASSGRENTGELFF
TGTGCCAGCAGTGGCAGGGAGAACACCGGGGAGCTGTTTTTT
>TRBV4-2|TRBJ2-3|NA|TRBD1
CASSQSIKQGADRTQYF
TGTGCCAGCAGCCAATCGATAAAACAGGGGGCCGATCGGACGCAGTATTTT
>TRBV6-1|TRBJ2-2|NA|NA
CASSELSRVRTGELFF
TGTGCCAGCAGTGAATTGTCCAGGGTTCGCACCGGGGAGCTGTTTTTT
>TRBV11-2|TRBJ1-2|NA|NA
CASSLLFTGIGGYTF
TGTGCCAGCAGCTTACTATTTACAGGGATAGGGGGCTACACCTTC
>TRBV4-1|TRBJ1-6|NA|NA
CASSQGTTLNSPLHF
TGCGCCAGCAGCCAGGGGACCACGTTAAACTCACCCCTCCACTTT